This T cell receptor beta chain was identified during a study of cytomegalovirus exposure and HLA in healthy donors. Study-wide context: The approximately 660 first-cohort repertoires shared a platform with the 130 or so validation repertoires, as reported in a later analysis.

Regarding this clone: As yet, its antigen is unknown.

V lost 5 bases, J lost 1 base, and 15 bases lay in between. This CDR3 spans 15 amino acids. Germline CDR1 reads LNHDA; CDR2 reads SQIVND (reference sequence). Points from the study as a whole: Most observed TCR sequences were rare, whereas some public TCRs were detected in many donors. Using the classifier, cytomegalovirus status was reportedly diagnosed with high specificity and sensitivity. Researchers counted 164 TCR beta chains as cytomegalovirus-associated.

Some clones are missing from TCRdb's copy, which holds only in-frame ones; the method was immunoSEQ multiplex PCR. The sample records 95,000 to 150,000 clones, roughly 95% being singletons. The sequencing input was PBMCs. The J gene is TRBJ2-7, the V gene TRBV19; a possible D gene is TRBD2 (6 bases). The receptor was isolated from a man aged 18 to 30 in good health and CMV-seronegative. In nucleotides, the CDR3 is TGTGCCAGTAGTCTCGTTTTGGGGGGATCCTACGAGCAGTACTTC. This translates into CASSLVLGGSYEQYF.